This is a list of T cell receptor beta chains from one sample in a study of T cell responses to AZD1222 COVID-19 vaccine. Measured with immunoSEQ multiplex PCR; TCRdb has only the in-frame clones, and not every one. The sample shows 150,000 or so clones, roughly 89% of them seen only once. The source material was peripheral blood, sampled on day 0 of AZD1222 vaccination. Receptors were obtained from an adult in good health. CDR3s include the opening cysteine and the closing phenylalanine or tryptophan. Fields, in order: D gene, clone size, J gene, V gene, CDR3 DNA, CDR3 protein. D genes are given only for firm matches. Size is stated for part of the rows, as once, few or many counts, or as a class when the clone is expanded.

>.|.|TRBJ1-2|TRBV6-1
TGTGCCAGCAGCCTACAGGTTAAGTATGGCTACACCTTC
CASSLQVKYGYTF
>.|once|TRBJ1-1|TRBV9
TGTGCCAGCAGCCCCATCATGGGGACTGAAGCTTTCTTT
CASSPIMGTEAFF
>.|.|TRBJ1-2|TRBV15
TGTGCCACGAAGCAAGGGAACTATGGCTACACCTTC
CATKQGNYGYTF
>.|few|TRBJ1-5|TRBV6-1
TGTGCCAGCAGTGAAGTAGGAGCAAATCAGCCCCAGCATTTT
CASSEVGANQPQHF
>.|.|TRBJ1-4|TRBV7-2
TGTGCCAGCAGCTTCCTTGGGTATAATGAAAAACTGTTTTTT
CASSFLGYNEKLFF
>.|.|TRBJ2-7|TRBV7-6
TGTGCCAGCAGCCAAACAGGGGAGCAGTACTTC
CASSQTGEQYF
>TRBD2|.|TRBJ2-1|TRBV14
TGTGCCAGCAGCGGGACTAGCGGGGGCATATACAATGAGCAGTTCTTC
CASSGTSGGIYNEQFF
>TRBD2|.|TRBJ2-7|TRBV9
TGTGCCAGCAGCTACGGACTAGCGGGAGGTTACGAGCAGTACTTC
CASSYGLAGGYEQYF
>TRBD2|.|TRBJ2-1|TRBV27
TGTGCCAGCAGTCCCGTAGAGCGGGAGAATGAGCAGTTCTTC
CASSPVERENEQFF
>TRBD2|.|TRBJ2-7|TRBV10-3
TGTGCCATCAGTGAGTCGAGGGAGGGCCCGGGAGAGCAGTACTTC
CAISESREGPGEQYF
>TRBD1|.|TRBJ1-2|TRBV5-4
TGTGCCAGCAGGGGGACAGGGGCCTATGGCTACACCTTC
CASRGTGAYGYTF
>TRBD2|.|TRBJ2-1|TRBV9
TGTGCCAGCAGCGTAGTCGCGGGAGGGCCGAGATATGAGCAGTTCTTC
CASSVVAGGPRYEQFF
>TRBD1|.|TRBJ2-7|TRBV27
TGTGCCAGCAGTTCTAGGGGGACAGGGCCTCGCTCCTACGAGCAGTACTTC
CASSSRGTGPRSYEQYF
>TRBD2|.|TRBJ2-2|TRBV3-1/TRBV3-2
TGTGCCAGCAGCCAACGGGGGGGCGACGAAACCGGGGAGCTGTTTTTT
CASSQRGGDETGELFF
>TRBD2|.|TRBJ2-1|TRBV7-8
TGTGCCAGCAGCCCCCGGCTACGCACTAGCGGGACGAACTACAATGAGCAGTTCTTC
CASSPRLRTSGTNYNEQFF
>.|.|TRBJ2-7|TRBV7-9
TGTGCCAGCAGCCCAGTCCTCAGAGAGCAGTACTTC
CASSPVLREQYF
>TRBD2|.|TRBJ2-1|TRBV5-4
TGTGCCAGCAGCTTGGATAGCGGGCGGGTTAATGAGCAGTTCTTC
CASSLDSGRVNEQFF